Listed below are T cell receptor beta chains from one sample, sequenced in a study of regulatory T cells in long-lasting Graves disease. TCRdb redid the calling of the multiplex PCR reads with MiXCR, one entry per CDR3 protein. The sample carries more than 650,000 distinct CDR3 sequences, approximately 29% recorded once. Specimen: peripheral blood mononuclear cells (PBMCs), collected when the disease was refractory, from a patient treated with antithyroid drugs. These TCRs come from a female donor with Graves disease. CDR3s include the opening cysteine and the closing phenylalanine or tryptophan. A D gene is named only where the DNA matches it firmly. Only some rows state a clone size, as once, few, many or a class for expanded clones.

CDR3 protein | CDR3 DNA | J gene | clone size | V gene | D gene
CASSDGQAGGQYF | TGCGCCAGCAGTGATGGGCAAGCGGGAGGGCAGTACTTC | TRBJ2-7 | . | TRBV6-1 | TRBD2
CARPVSGNTIYF | TGTGCCAGACCAGTCTCTGGAAACACCATATATTTT | TRBJ1-3 | few | TRBV12-3/TRBV12-4 | .
CSASTEAKNIQYF | TGCAGTGCTAGTACCGAGGCCAAAAACATTCAGTACTTC | TRBJ2-4 | . | TRBV20-1 | .
CASSRPSIYEQYF | TGTGCCAGCAGCCGCCCCTCGATATACGAGCAGTACTTC | TRBJ2-7 | many | TRBV11-2 | .
CASSRTGFQPQHF | TGTGCCAGCAGTAGGACAGGTTTTCAGCCCCAGCATTTT | TRBJ1-5 | few | TRBV6-1 | TRBD1
CASSTPPIGYNEQFF | TGTGCCAGCAGCACCCCCCCGATCGGGTACAATGAGCAGTTCTTC | TRBJ2-1 | . | TRBV28 | .
CASGTGLYNSPLHF | TGTGCCAGCGGAACTGGACTTTATAATTCACCCCTCCACTTT | TRBJ1-6 | . | TRBV3-1 | .
CASSLVADTQYF | TGCGCCAGCAGCTTGGTGGCTGACACCCAGTACTTC | TRBJ2-7 | . | TRBV5-1 | .
CASGPGLALYEQYF | TGTGCCAGCGGTCCGGGACTAGCGCTTTACGAGCAGTACTTC | TRBJ2-7 | . | TRBV6-1 | TRBD2
CASSQEGAMAFF | TGTGCCAGCAGCCAAGAGGGGGCTATGGCTTTCTTT | TRBJ1-1 | . | TRBV3-1 | .
CASTGVLWGYTF | TGTGCCAGTACAGGGGTTCTGTGGGGCTACACCTTC | TRBJ1-2 | many | TRBV28 | TRBD1
CASRGVASSYEQYF | TGTGCCAGCAGGGGGGTGGCATCCTCCTACGAGCAGTACTTC | TRBJ2-7 | . | TRBV6-1 | .
CATSGTGTGVYGYTF | TGTGCCACCAGCGGAACCGGGACAGGGGTATATGGCTACACCTTC | TRBJ1-2 | . | TRBV24-1 | TRBD1
CASSRKDGDIQYF | TGTGCCAGCTCTAGAAAAGATGGAGACATTCAGTACTTC | TRBJ2-4 | many | TRBV2 | .
CASSARQNPEAFF | TGTGCCAGCAGCGCTCGACAGAACCCTGAAGCTTTCTTT | TRBJ1-1 | . | TRBV9 | .
CASSLARTGRTGEQYF | TGTGCCAGCAGCTTAGCGCGGACAGGGAGGACTGGCGAGCAGTACTTC | TRBJ2-7 | . | TRBV7-2 | TRBD1
CSARAYGYTEAFF | TGCAGTGCTAGGGCCTACGGTTACACTGAAGCTTTCTTT | TRBJ1-1 | many | TRBV20-1 | .
CASSLSGLASPYSYEQYF | TGTGCCAGCAGCCTATCGGGACTAGCGTCACCCTACTCCTACGAGCAGTACTTC | TRBJ2-7 | . | TRBV3-1 | TRBD2
CASSLTTGQNSPLHF | TGTGCCAGCAGTTTAACGACAGGGCAAAATTCACCCCTCCACTTT | TRBJ1-6 | . | TRBV25-1 | TRBD1
CASMIQGTRGTEAFF | TGTGCCAGTATGATCCAGGGAACCAGGGGCACTGAAGCTTTCTTT | TRBJ1-1 | . | TRBV19 | .
CASFGRYYGYTF | TGTGCCAGCTTCGGACGGTACTATGGCTACACCTTC | TRBJ1-2 | few | TRBV3-1 | .
CASSSPLAGGIYEQYF | TGTGCCAGCAGTTCCCCGCTAGCGGGAGGGATCTACGAGCAGTACTTC | TRBJ2-7 | . | TRBV27 | TRBD2
CASRDLAGGPVTQYF | TGTGCCAGCAGGGATCTAGCGGGAGGGCCGGTTACGCAGTATTTT | TRBJ2-3 | . | TRBV6-1 | TRBD2
CASLAGTDTQYF | TGTGCCAGCTTAGCGGGCACAGATACGCAGTATTTT | TRBJ2-3 | . | TRBV2 | .
CASSMGDSNQPQHF | TGTGCCAGTAGTATGGGTGATAGCAATCAGCCCCAGCATTTT | TRBJ1-5 | few | TRBV19 | .
CASRPLSGGTEAFF | TGTGCCAGTAGACCCCTTTCGGGGGGCACTGAAGCTTTCTTT | TRBJ1-1 | few | TRBV19 | .
CASSISEGVNSPLHF | TGTGCCAGCAGCATTAGTGAGGGGGTTAATTCACCCCTCCACTTT | TRBJ1-6 | . | TRBV2 | .
CASSVDRGHEQYF | TGTGCCAGCAGTGTAGACAGGGGCCACGAGCAGTACTTC | TRBJ2-7 | few | TRBV6-1 | TRBD1
CASSLYSAAGGNYGYTF | TGTGCCAGCAGCTTATATTCGGCGGCAGGGGGCAACTATGGCTACACCTTC | TRBJ1-2 | . | TRBV7-9 | TRBD1
CASSQDLLGRAYEQYF | TGCGCCAGCAGCCAAGATCTGCTCGGGAGGGCCTACGAGCAGTACTTC | TRBJ2-7 | . | TRBV4-1 | TRBD2
CASSLGGTGTGCHEQYF | TGTGCCAGCAGCTTAGGGGGAACCGGGACAGGGTGCCACGAGCAGTACTTC | TRBJ2-7 | . | TRBV7-3 | TRBD1
CASSLSGRSADTQYF | TGTGCCAGCAGCTTAAGTGGGCGGTCTGCAGATACGCAGTATTTT | TRBJ2-3 | . | TRBV7-3 | .
CASSLATEYTEAFF | TGCGCCAGCAGCTTGGCTACAGAATACACTGAAGCTTTCTTT | TRBJ1-1 | . | TRBV5-1 | .
CASRVLAGGVYEQYF | TGTGCCAGCCGGGTACTAGCGGGAGGGGTCTACGAGCAGTACTTC | TRBJ2-7 | . | TRBV25-1 | TRBD2
CASSQDGSLWWAFF | TGCGCCAGCAGCCAAGATGGCAGCCTCTGGTGGGCTTTCTTT | TRBJ1-1 | . | TRBV4-1 | .
CASSSKWGTEAFF | TGTGCCAGTAGTTCGAAGTGGGGTACTGAAGCTTTCTTT | TRBJ1-1 | . | TRBV19 | .
CATLRDRVVTEAFF | TGTGCCACCCTCCGGGACAGGGTCGTCACTGAAGCTTTCTTT | TRBJ1-1 | few | TRBV10-3 | TRBD1